A single sample is the source of the 20 T cell receptor beta chains below, sequenced in a study of T cell repertoires in aging, cancer and after chemotherapy. The template was genomic DNA from peripheral blood, not RNA. Rearranged V-D-J TRB sequences were amplified with a mixed TRB-A/B primer pool. Using its own MiXCR run on the multiplex PCR reads, TCRdb lists one record per CDR3 protein. The profile shows over 10,000 distinct CDR3 sequences, approximately 24% of them singletons. The sequenced sample was blood. These receptors were taken from a human donor in good health.

This clonotype was seen a handful of times. The V gene is TRBV7-2, the J gene TRBJ2-3; unclear D gene. This CDR3 spans 15 amino acids. Trimming removed 4 bases from V and 3 bases from J, with 14 bases in between. Germline-derived CDR1 and CDR2 are SGHTA and FQGNSA. The CDR3 protein is CASSSRTLSTDTQYF. The CDR3 coding sequence is TGTGCCAGCAGCTCGCGGACCCTTTCGACAGATACGCAGTATTTT.

This clonotype is categorized as medium-sized (0.01 to 0.1%). The chain carries TRBV5-6 and TRBJ2-7; the D call may be TRBD1 or TRBD2 (5 bases each). V lost 0 bases and J lost 0, with 7 bases in between. Germline V lookup: CDR1 SGHDT, CDR2 YYEEEE. The CDR3 is 14 residues long. CDR3 loop: CASSLEGSSYEQYF. The DNA for the CDR3 is TGTGCCAGCAGCTTGGAGGGGAGCTCCTACGAGCAGTACTTC.

Points on this clonotype: It may be a read error: a sequence one base away is much more abundant. The chain uses TRBV12-3 or TRBV12-4 and TRBJ2-7, with D possibly matching TRBD2 (6 bases). V lost 5 bases to trimming and J lost 7 bases, with 9 bases between them. The CDR3 contains 11 residues. The CDR3: CASSVGGEQYF. DNA for the CDR3: TGTGCCAGCAGTGTGGGGGGTGAGCAGTACTTC.

A remark on this clonotype: Germline and junction disagree at one end, which may indicate a read error. The V gene is TRBV4-2, the J gene TRBJ1-4; the D gene is possibly TRBD1 (5 bases). Germline CDR1 is LGHNA and CDR2 is YNFKEQ. CDR3 length: 16 amino acids. In DNA, the CDR3 is TGCGCCAGCAGCCAAGATGAAGGGGCAACTAATGAAAAACTGTTTTTT. Its protein is CASSQDEGATNEKLFF.

By proportion, this clonotype is medium-sized. The chain has TRBV29-1 and TRBJ2-2, with D perhaps assigned TRBD1 or TRBD2 (5 bases each). The ends were cut back, 6 bases at V and 0 bases at J, with 8 bases in the middle. The CDR3 length is 13 residues. CDR1 SQVTM and CDR2 ANQGSEA come from the germline V gene. This CDR3 is CSVGTANTGELFF. The DNA for the CDR3 is TGCAGCGTGGGGACGGCGAACACCGGGGAGCTGTTTTTT.

The table lists this clonotype with a few counts. This chain links TRBV4-1 with TRBJ2-1; unclear D gene. CDR3 length equals 16 residues. The germline V gene has CDR1 MGHRA and CDR2 YSYEKL. V gave up 5 bases and J gave up 0 bases, with 14 bases separating them. The CDR3 sequence: CASSLQIASSYNEQFF. DNA of the CDR3: TGCGCCAGCAGCTTACAAATTGCCAGCTCCTACAATGAGCAGTTCTTC.

This clonotype is deemed medium-sized. J is TRBJ2-1 and V is TRBV6-5; 9 bases are a match to TRBD1. The CDR3 spans 16 residues. Trimming took 0 bases from V and 4 from J; bases not matched to a gene: 4. Germline loops: CDR1 MNHEY, CDR2 SVGAGI. The CDR3 protein is CASSYSGTGRYNEQFF. CDR3 coding DNA: TGTGCCAGCAGTTACTCTGGGACAGGGAGGTACAATGAGCAGTTCTTC.

Judged by abundance, this clonotype is medium-sized. The chain carries TRBV5-6 and TRBJ2-7, with unresolved D. Between the trimmed V and J ends, which lost 1 base and 6 bases, there was a span of 11 bases. There are 13 residues in the CDR3. From germline, CDR1 is SGHDT and CDR2 YYEEEE. CDR3 coding DNA: TGTGCCAGCAGCTTGAACCGGGTCGGCGAGCAGTACTTC. It translates to CASSLNRVGEQYF.

This clonotype was detected a few times. The genes are TRBV27 and TRBJ1-6, with D unresolved. CDR1 MNHEY and CDR2 SMNVEV come from the germline V gene (reference sequence). The CDR3 is 16 residues long. V lost 1 base and J lost 0, with 7 bases in between. The CDR3 is CASSLLVSSYNSPLHF. The CDR3 DNA follows: TGTGCCAGCAGTTTATTGGTGAGCTCCTATAATTCACCCCTCCACTTT.

This clonotype was detected a few times. The chain combines TRBV11-2 with TRBJ1-6, with D possibly matching TRBD1 (5 bases). This CDR3 comprises 15 residues. Germline lookup yields CDR1 SGHAT and CDR2 FQNNGV. Between the trimmed V and J ends, which lost 0 bases and 10 bases, there was a span of 13 bases. The DNA of the CDR3 is TGTGCCAGCAGCTTAGACACGGGGGAGGGGTCACCCCTCCACTTT. As protein: CASSLDTGEGSPLHF.

J is TRBJ2-2 and V is TRBV6-1; tentatively, D is TRBD1 (6 bases). V was pared by 8 bases and J by 3 bases, with 10 bases between. Germline loops: CDR1 MNHNS, CDR2 SASEGT. The CDR3 is 13 amino acids. In nucleotides, the CDR3 is TGTGCCAGCGAGTGGGGGCACACCGGGGAGCTGTTTTTT. Protein product: CASEWGHTGELFF.

The chain has TRBV6-2 or TRBV6-3 and TRBJ1-5; maybe TRBD1 (5 bases). The CDR3 is 13 residues long. CDR1 is MNHEY and CDR2 is SVGEGT in the germline V gene. V was shortened by 2 bases and J by 4 bases, with 6 bases between the two germline ends. CDR3 in amino acids: CASSYGGNQPQHF. The DNA for the CDR3 is TGTGCCAGCAGTTACGGGGGGAATCAGCCCCAGCATTTT.

The chain carries TRBV14 and TRBJ1-2; a possible D gene is TRBD1 (5 bases). The length of the CDR3 is 14 residues. V lost 1 base to trimming and J lost 4 bases, with 10 bases between them. Per germline, CDR1 SGHDN and CDR2 FVKESK. The CDR3 DNA reads TGTGCCAGCAGCCAAGGGACATCCGTCTATGGCTACACCTTC. This translates into CASSQGTSVYGYTF.

V gene TRBV7-9 combines with J gene TRBJ1-5; 7 nucleotides align to TRBD1. V lost 5 bases to trimming and J lost 0 bases; unmatched junction nucleotides: 4. CDR1 and CDR2 from the germline V gene are SEHNR and FQNEAQ (reference sequence). This CDR3 region has 15 residues. For the CDR3, the DNA is TGTGCCAGCAGCCCCGGGACAGCTAGCAATCAGCCCCAGCATTTT. Its translation is CASSPGTASNQPQHF.

The rearrangement joins TRBV24-1 to TRBJ1-3; D not resolved. V was trimmed by 9 bases and J by 2 bases, leaving 13 bases between them. This CDR3 contains 14 residues. The germline V gene encodes CDR1 KGHDR and CDR2 SFDVKD. The CDR3 reads CATSSAGTGNTIYF. CDR3 DNA: TGTGCCACCTCCTCGGCGGGGACTGGAAACACCATATATTTT.

This rearrangement joins TRBV27 to TRBJ2-3, with 12 bases lining up with TRBD2. CDR3 length: 18 residues. V shed 5 bases, J shed 1 base, and the junction held 10 bases outside the gene matches. Germline CDR1 MNHEY, CDR2 SMNVEV (reference sequence). CDR3 DNA sequence: TGTGCCAGCAGTCCGTTCCCGACTAGCGGGGGCCGCACAGATACGCAGTATTTT. Its protein product is CASSPFPTSGGRTDTQYF.

The J gene is TRBJ1-5, the V gene TRBV5-4; 7 bases are a match to TRBD1. The CDR3 loop spans 13 amino acids. The germline gives CDR1 SGHNT, CDR2 YYREEE (reference sequence). The trim removed 0 bases at V and 6 bases at J, leaving 0 bases unmatched. The CDR3 sequence is CASSLGQGQPQHF. DNA for the CDR3: TGTGCCAGCAGCTTGGGACAGGGTCAGCCCCAGCATTTT.

This clonotype was observed a few times. The rearrangement joins TRBV6-4 to TRBJ2-3, with 10 bases aligning to TRBD2. V lost 8 bases and J lost 3; bases outside the gene matches: 5. The CDR3 runs 14 residues. Germline V gene sequence: CDR1 MRHNA, CDR2 SNTAGT. Here the CDR3 reads CASAPSGGTDTQYF. CDR3 coding DNA: TGTGCCAGCGCACCTAGCGGGGGAACAGATACGCAGTATTTT.

This CDR3 is CSARDQGTHEQYF. The CDR3 nucleotides read TGCAGTGCTAGAGATCAGGGCACGCACGAGCAGTACTTC. J is TRBJ2-7 and V is TRBV20-1; possibly TRBD1 for D (5 bases). This CDR3 is built from 13 residues. Between the trimmed V and J ends, which lost 0 bases and 5 bases, there was a span of 11 bases. Germline CDR1 reads DFQATT; CDR2 reads SNEGSKA (reference sequence).

This clonotype ranks as medium-sized (0.01 to 0.1%). This chain uses TRBV19 with TRBJ1-1; the D gene is possibly TRBD1 (5 bases). The CDR3 has 13 amino acids. Per germline, CDR1 LNHDA and CDR2 SQIVND (reference sequence). Trimming cost V 6 bases and J 1 base, with 9 bases left between them. The CDR3 DNA reads as TGTGCCAGTAGCTTTCAGGGGAACACTGAAGCTTTCTTT. This translates into CASSFQGNTEAFF.